The 2 T cell receptor beta chains below come from one sample, sequenced in a study of blood T cells in healthy people across ages. A J-beta primer mix and a sample-barcoded 5' primer were used in a second PCR of roughly 7 to 12 cycles. TCRdb reprocessed the 5' RACE reads with MiXCR, giving one entry per CDR3 protein. Among about 800,000 distinct CDR3 sequences listed, 20% to 25% were seen once. This sample also belongs to another study, concerning T cells of mothers and their children.

The sequenced material came from blood. Receptors originate from a boy between 5 and 17 years old in good health.

Ten or more counts support this clonotype. V usage is TRBV29-1 and J usage is TRBJ2-7; weak D call: TRBD2 (6 bases). V lost 0 bases and J 4 bases, leaving 13 bases between the germline ends. Germline-derived CDR1 and CDR2 are SQVTM and ANQGSEA. The CDR3 length is 14 residues. The CDR3 DNA is TGCAGCGTTGAAGATCCGGGAGTTGGATACGAGCAGTACTTC. Translating it yields CSVEDPGVGYEQYF.

The rearrangement uses TRBV29-1 and TRBJ2-2; perhaps TRBD1 as D (5 bases). The length of the CDR3 is 12 residues. From germline, CDR1 is SQVTM and CDR2 ANQGSEA. V lost 7 bases and J 4 bases, leaving 10 bases between the germline ends. CDR3 DNA sequence: TGCAGCGCCCTAACAGGCACCGGGGAGCTGTTTTTT. It specifies CSALTGTGELFF.